Each of the 14 T cell receptor beta chains below was sequenced from the same sample in a study of cytomegalovirus exposure and HLA in healthy donors. PCR amplification relied on 60 Vbeta primers (plus 13 Jbeta primers). Sequencing used immunoSEQ multiplex PCR; TCRdb keeps in-frame clones, though not all of them. This sample has roughly 86,000 clones; about three fifths occur once, and the top ten carry 3% to 5%. The sample consisted of PBMCs. All receptors come from a young man in good health and CMV-seronegative.

Of note for this clone: The junction departs from the called germline gene at one end, perhaps through a read error. The chain links TRBV7-9 to TRBJ2-5, with 12 positions matching TRBD2. Germline V gene lookup returns CDR1 SEHNR and CDR2 FQNEAQ (reference sequence). The CDR3 runs to 15 residues. As DNA, the CDR3 is TGTTCCAGCAGCTCAACTAGCGGGGGGCAAGAGACCCAGTACTTC. It yields the protein CSSSSTSGGQETQYF.

V gene TRBV5-1 combines with J gene TRBJ1-1, with 9 bases fitting TRBD1. CDR3 size: 16 residues. V shed 0 bases and J 1 base; nucleotides not matched to a gene: 4. Germline-derived CDR1 and CDR2 are SGHRS and YFSETQ. CDR3 in amino acids: CASSLGDRGANTEAFF. In DNA, the CDR3 is TGCGCCAGCAGCTTGGGAGACAGGGGGGCGAACACTGAAGCTTTCTTT.

Comments on this clone: Other DNA sequences in this specimen translate into the identical CDR3. V gene TRBV9 combines with J gene TRBJ2-7, with TRBD1 matching 7 bases. Losses at the gene ends were 1 base for V and 3 bases for J; bases not matched to a gene: 4. The CDR3 spans 14 residues. The germline V gene has CDR1 SGDLS and CDR2 YYNGEE. The CDR3 sequence is CASSVRQGSYEQYF. The DNA for the CDR3 is TGTGCCAGCAGCGTAAGACAGGGTAGCTACGAGCAGTACTTC.

J is TRBJ1-3 and V is TRBV6-1; D gene unclear. Germline V gene lookup returns CDR1 MNHNS and CDR2 SASEGT. V was pared by 2 bases and J by 6 bases, with 11 bases between. The CDR3 consists of 14 residues. This CDR3 is CASSELGGLNTIYF. The CDR3 DNA reads TGTGCCAGCAGTGAACTTGGAGGTTTAAACACCATATATTTT.

The chain is built from TRBV6-5 and TRBJ1-5; possibly TRBD1 for D (6 bases). This CDR3 has 15 amino acids. Germline lookup yields CDR1 MNHEY and CDR2 SVGAGI. V was clipped by 6 bases and J by 6 bases, with 18 bases between them. CDR3 DNA sequence: TGTGCCAGCAGCCCCCCGGGGGGCAGGGGTCAGCCCCAGCATTTT. Residues: CASSPPGGRGQPQHF.

There are a few counts of this clone. V and J are TRBV6-5 and TRBJ1-2, with 9 positions matching TRBD1. J gave up 7 bases and V 6 bases, and 6 bases lay outside the gene matches. Germline values: CDR1 MNHEY, CDR2 SVGAGI. CDR3 length: 13 amino acids. As DNA, the CDR3 is TGTGCCAGCAGCTTACAGGGGGCTGGTGGCTACACCTTC. This codes for CASSLQGAGGYTF.

This clone was seen more than once but under ten times. The chain links TRBV4-2 to TRBJ2-1; D may be TRBD1 (5 bases). Germline loops: CDR1 LGHNA, CDR2 YNFKEQ. Trimming cost V 4 bases and J 4 bases, with 14 bases left between them. The length of the CDR3 is 15 residues. The CDR3 region has the DNA TGTGCCAGCAGCCCAGGGCCCAGGACGTACAATGAGCAGTTCTTC. Encoded protein: CASSPGPRTYNEQFF.

This clone has just one count. This rearrangement joins TRBV27 to TRBJ1-3, with 7 bases fitting TRBD1. Germline loops: CDR1 MNHEY, CDR2 SMNVEV (reference sequence). The CDR3 length is 13 residues. J gave up 5 bases and V 5 bases, and 3 bases lay outside the gene matches. The CDR3: CASSRTGRNTIYF. CDR3 in DNA: TGTGCCAGCAGTCGGACAGGAAGAAACACCATATATTTT.

Only one count was recorded for this clone. The rearrangement links TRBV7-3 to TRBJ2-6; D not resolved. V was pared by 5 bases and J by 0 bases, with 8 bases between. This CDR3 has 15 residues. The V gene's germline CDR1 is SGHTA and CDR2 FQGTGA. The CDR3 sequence is CASSTVRSGANVLTF. DNA of the CDR3: TGTGCCAGCAGCACAGTCCGCTCTGGGGCCAACGTCCTGACTTTC.

This chain uses TRBV27 with TRBJ2-5; TRBD2 matches 7 bases. The J call could be wrong; TRBJ2-7 is a better fit for the DNA end. The CDR3 is 13 amino acids. CDR1 MNHEY and CDR2 SMNVEV come from the germline V gene (reference sequence). CDR3: CASLGTTSSEQYF. The CDR3 DNA is TGTGCCAGTCTCGGGACTACCTCTTCCGAGCAGTACTTC.

The V call is TRBV5-1, the J call TRBJ2-3; 13 bases fit TRBD2. CDR3 length equals 16 residues. Germline V CDR1 and CDR2: SGHRS, YFSETQ. V was pared by 4 bases and J by 6 bases, with 8 bases of the junction left unmatched. DNA for the CDR3: TGCGCCAGCAGCAAAGGACTAGCGGGGGCGGGGGATACGCAGTATTTT. As protein: CASSKGLAGAGDTQYF.

The chain recombines TRBV7-9 with TRBJ2-7; D might be TRBD1 (6 bases). The germline CDR1 and CDR2 sequences are SEHNR and FQNEAQ (reference sequence). V dropped 3 bases and J dropped 5 bases, with 11 bases sitting between them. The CDR3 runs to 13 residues. The CDR3, as DNA: TGTGCCAGCAGCTTTTCCAGGGGCGACGAGCAGTACTTC. Translation gives CASSFSRGDEQYF.

The rearrangement joins TRBV5-4 to TRBJ2-3; 11 nucleotides align to TRBD1. The CDR3 extends over 15 amino acids. CDR1 is SGHNT and CDR2 is YYREEE in the germline V gene (reference sequence). V was pared by 0 bases and J by 6 bases, with 3 bases of the junction left unmatched. The CDR3 is CASSLGDRGDDTQYF. Here the CDR3 DNA reads TGTGCCAGCAGCTTGGGGGACAGGGGGGACGATACGCAGTATTTT.

The chain employs TRBV7-3 and TRBJ2-2; TRBD1 might be the D (6 bases). Germline V lookup: CDR1 SGHTA, CDR2 FQGTGA. The V end lost 3 bases, the J end lost 2 bases, and 10 bases lay between the germline ends. The CDR3 length is 15 residues. The CDR3 coding sequence is TGTGCCAGCAGCTTGTGGGGGACAAACACCGGGGAGCTGTTTTTT. It encodes CASSLWGTNTGELFF.